This T cell receptor (beta chain) stems from a study of T-cell reconstitution after alpha-beta-depleted transplantation in children. Unique molecular identifiers tagged the TCRbeta library. Using its own MiXCR run on the PCR reads, TCRdb lists one record per CDR3 protein. Here the sample spans fewer than 400,000 distinct CDR3 sequences, approximately 20% being singletons. The CDR3 spans 15 residues. V gave up 1 base and J gave up 1 base, with 11 bases separating them. Looked up from germline, CDR1 is SGHTA and CDR2 is FQGNSA. The TCR sequence derives from a human donor who donated a stem cell graft to a child with acute myeloid leukemia. This chain uses TRBV7-2 with TRBJ2-7; D is unresolved. The input for sequencing was PBMCs from the stem cell graft donor, taken from the stem cell graft. The CDR3 here is CASSLERVPSYEQYF. CDR3 nucleotides: TGTGCCAGCAGCTTAGAACGGGTCCCATCCTACGAGCAGTACTTC. Looking up the rest from reference TRBV7-2 and TRBJ2-7 gives the full variable domain: GAGVSQSPSNKVTEKGKDVELRCDPISGHTALYWYRQSLGQGLEFLIYFQGNSAPDKSGLPSDRFSAERTGGSVSTLTIQRTQQEDSAVYLCASSLERVPSYEQYFGPGTRLTVT.